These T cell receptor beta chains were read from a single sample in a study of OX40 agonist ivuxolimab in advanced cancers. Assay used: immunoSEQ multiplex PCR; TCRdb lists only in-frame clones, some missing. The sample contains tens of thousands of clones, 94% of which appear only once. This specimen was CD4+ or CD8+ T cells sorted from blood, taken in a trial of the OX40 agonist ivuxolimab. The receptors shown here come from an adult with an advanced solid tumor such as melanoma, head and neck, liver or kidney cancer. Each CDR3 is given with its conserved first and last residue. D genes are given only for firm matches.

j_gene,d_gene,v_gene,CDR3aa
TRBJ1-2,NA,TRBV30,CAWSEIYGYTF
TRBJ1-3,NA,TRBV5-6,CASSRITGSGGTIYF
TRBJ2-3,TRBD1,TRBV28,CASRDRGLSDTQYF
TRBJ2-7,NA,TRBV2,CASDGGPYEQYF
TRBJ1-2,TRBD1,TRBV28,CASSLTRGGNYGYTF
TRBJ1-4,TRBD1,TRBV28,CASSSPGQGGDTNEKLFF
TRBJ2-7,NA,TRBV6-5,CASSYSTGYEQYF
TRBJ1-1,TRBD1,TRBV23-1,CASSPTGTGRNTEAFF
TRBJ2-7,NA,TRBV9,CASSASSTGSLTYEQYF
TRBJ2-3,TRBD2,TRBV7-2,CASSHPLAASTDTQYF
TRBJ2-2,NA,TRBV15,CATSRGPYRAGELFF
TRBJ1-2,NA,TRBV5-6,CASSGGHLYGYTF
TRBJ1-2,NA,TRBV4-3,CASSQDRNPRDYGYTF
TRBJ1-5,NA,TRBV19,CASSIWGTSNQPQHF
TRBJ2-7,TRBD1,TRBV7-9,CASSADPGQASYEQYF
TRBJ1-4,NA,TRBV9,CASSPRTDEKLFF
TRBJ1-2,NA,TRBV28,CASRDSMANYGYTF
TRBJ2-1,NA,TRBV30,CAWSWTDNEQFF
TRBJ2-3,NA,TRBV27,CASSSAKPGGTDTQYF
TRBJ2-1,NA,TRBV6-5,CASSYTALSYNEQFF
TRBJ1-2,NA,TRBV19,CASSIDKTGFYGYTF
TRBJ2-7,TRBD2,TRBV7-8,CASSLAGLYEQYF
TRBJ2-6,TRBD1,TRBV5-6,CASSRKPGQGAGANVLTF
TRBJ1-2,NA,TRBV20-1,CSARTAGYTF
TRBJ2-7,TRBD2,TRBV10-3,CATTSGHEQYF
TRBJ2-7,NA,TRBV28,CASSLGLYYEQYF
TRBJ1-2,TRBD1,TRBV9,CASSVAWTGKGYTF
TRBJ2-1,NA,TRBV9,CASSVADPDEQFF
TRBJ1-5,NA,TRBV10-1,CASSDVNPRDSNQPQHF